The 24 T cell receptor beta chains reported below all come from one sample, sequenced in a study of blood T cell repertoires in COVID-19. This table comes from immunoSEQ multiplex PCR, and its TCRdb copy is limited to in-frame clones, with some not included. This repertoire shows 80,000 to 130,000 clones, roughly 90% found once; its top ten account for more than 5.5%. Sequenced sample: peripheral blood. The receptors shown here come from a man between 65 and 79 years old with acute or convalescent COVID-19.

In this sample, this clone turned up a few times. This sequence joins TRBV9 and TRBJ2-3; D call uncertain. The CDR3 consists of 14 residues. Trimming stripped 0 bases from V and 0 bases from J, with 5 bases between. Per germline, CDR1 SGDLS and CDR2 YYNGEE. The CDR3 coding sequence is TGTGCCAGCAGCGTAGTTGGCAGCACAGATACGCAGTATTTT. This sequence encodes CASSVVGSTDTQYF.

This clone came up once. V and J are TRBV7-2 and TRBJ2-5; TRBD2 matches at 9 bases. J gave up 4 bases and V 1 base, and 13 bases lay outside the gene matches. CDR3 size: 18 residues. CDR1 SGHTA and CDR2 FQGNSA come from the germline V gene. The CDR3: CASSLGPERGALGETQYF. The CDR3 DNA sequence: TGTGCCAGCAGCTTAGGCCCGGAGCGGGGGGCCTTGGGAGAGACCCAGTACTTC.

This clone is a singleton in its sample. In DNA form, the CDR3 reads TGTGCCACCAGCAGAGACCAGGGATTTAATGAGCAGTTCTTC. Protein sequence: CATSRDQGFNEQFF. This chain uses TRBV15 with TRBJ2-1; perhaps TRBD1 as D (5 bases). Trimming cost V 0 bases and J 7 bases, with 10 bases left between them. Germline V lookup: CDR1 LNHNV, CDR2 YYDKDF (reference sequence). The CDR3 has 14 residues.

The count of this clone is one. The chain employs TRBV6-6 and TRBJ1-1, with TRBD1 identical over 7 bases. Germline V lookup: CDR1 MNHNY, CDR2 SVGAGI (reference sequence). Germline trimming cut 5 bases from V and 4 bases from J; bases unmatched to any gene: 7. CDR3 length equals 14 residues. The CDR3 loop reads CASSPQGTGTEAFF. DNA for the CDR3: TGTGCCAGCAGTCCACAGGGGACTGGCACTGAAGCTTTCTTT.

This clone was seen only once. This chain connects TRBV19 to TRBJ1-1, with 7 bases identical to TRBD1. Unmatched junction bases numbered 8, after V lost 7 bases and J lost 0 bases. Germline CDR1 and CDR2: LNHDA and SQIVND (reference sequence). The CDR3 totals 15 residues. CDR3 in amino acids: CASNPTGIMNTEAFF. CDR3 bases: TGTGCCAGTAACCCGACAGGGATTATGAACACTGAAGCTTTCTTT.

This rearrangement joins TRBV28 to TRBJ2-4, with D perhaps TRBD2 (5 bases). V was pared by 1 base and J by 6 bases, with 13 bases between. Germline loops: CDR1 MDHEN, CDR2 SYDVKM. The CDR3 contains 15 residues. The CDR3 coding sequence is TGTGCCAGCAGTTTATCCGGGGTTTCAGGAAACATTCAGTACTTC. Its protein is CASSLSGVSGNIQYF.

This chain links TRBV7-9 with TRBJ1-6; 12 bases align to TRBD1. V lost 4 bases, J lost 7 bases, and 2 bases stayed unmatched. The CDR3 is made up of 15 amino acids. Per the germline V gene, CDR1 is SEHNR and CDR2 is FQNEAQ (reference sequence). CDR3 sequence (DNA): TGTGCCAGCAGCTCGGGACAGGGGGCGAATTCACCCCTCCACTTT. Translating gives CASSSGQGANSPLHF. The full variable domain, its missing parts supplied by reference TRBV7-9 and TRBJ1-6, is DTGVSQNPRHKITKRGQNVTFRCDPISEHNRLYWYRQTLGQGPEFLTYFQNEAQLEKSRLLSDRFSAERPKGSFSTLEIQRTEQGDSAMYLCASSSGQGANSPLHFGNGTRLTVT.

The chain uses TRBV28 and TRBJ2-7; 9 positions agree with TRBD1. Germline values: CDR1 MDHEN, CDR2 SYDVKM. V lost 6 bases, J lost 7 bases, and 13 bases stayed unmatched. CDR3 length: 15 amino acids. CDR3 protein: CASRSGTGFSREQYF. DNA for the CDR3: TGTGCCAGCAGGTCCGGGACAGGGTTTTCCCGGGAGCAGTACTTC.

This sequence joins TRBV5-5 and TRBJ1-2, with 7 bases matching TRBD1. The germline CDR1 and CDR2 sequences are SGHKS and YYEKEE (reference sequence). Trimming took 0 bases from V and 2 from J; bases not matched to a gene: 1. The CDR3 is 14 residues long. The DNA of the CDR3 is TGTGCCAGCAGCTTGGGGACAGGAAACTATGGCTACACCTTC. Translation: CASSLGTGNYGYTF.

In its sample, this clone was seen once. This rearrangement joins TRBV11-2 to TRBJ2-7; 10 positions agree with TRBD2. From germline, CDR1 is SGHAT and CDR2 FQNNGV. The CDR3 has 14 residues. J gave up 3 bases and V 5 bases, and 4 bases lay outside the gene matches. In DNA form, the CDR3 reads TGTGCCAGCAGCCCTAGCGGGAGTTACTACGAGCAGTACTTC. Protein product: CASSPSGSYYEQYF.

V is TRBV21-1 and J is TRBJ2-7; no DNA check was done on the table's D call, TRBD2. TRBV21-1 is a pseudogene locus. There are 16 residues in the CDR3. The CDR3 DNA follows: TGTGCCAGCAGCAAGGATTTGGGAGCGGTCACCTACGAGCAGTACTTC. This translates into CASSKDLGAVTYEQYF.

V is TRBV3-1 (or the pseudogene TRBV3-2) and J is TRBJ2-7; 7 bases match TRBD1. J gave up 4 bases and V 4 bases, and 7 bases lay outside the gene matches. Germline-derived CDR1 and CDR2 are LGHDT and YNNKEL (reference sequence). The CDR3 length is 14 residues. Here the CDR3 DNA reads TGTGCCAGCAGCCGGACAGGTGTGGTGTACGAGCAGTACTTC. Its protein is CASSRTGVVYEQYF.

The chain combines TRBV7-9 with TRBJ2-2; D not resolved. This CDR3 is built from 14 residues. Germline CDR1 is SEHNR and CDR2 is FQNEAQ (reference sequence). Trimming stripped 2 bases from V and 6 bases from J, with 10 bases between. This CDR3 reads CASSLSGSPGELFF. CDR3 coding DNA: TGTGCCAGCAGCTTATCTGGTAGCCCCGGGGAGCTGTTTTTT.

V gene TRBV12-3 or TRBV12-4 combines with J gene TRBJ1-1; D gene unclear. The CDR3 is 12 residues long. The germline V and J ends were trimmed by 0 bases and 9 bases, with 8 bases remaining between them. The CDR3, as DNA: TGTGCCAGCAGTTTAGCGGAGCCCCAAGCTTTCTTT. It yields the protein CASSLAEPQAFF.

The V call is TRBV6-2 or TRBV6-3, the J call TRBJ1-2, with 9 bases identical to TRBD1. The CDR3 consists of 13 residues. After removal of 6 bases from V and 3 bases from J, the junction contained 2 bases not matched to a gene. The germline CDR1 and CDR2 sequences are MNHEY and SVGEGT. This CDR3 reads CASSRQGDYGYTF. CDR3 DNA sequence: TGTGCCAGCAGCCGACAGGGGGACTATGGCTACACCTTC.

The V call is TRBV3-1 (or the pseudogene TRBV3-2), the J call TRBJ1-4; D is unclear. V lost 0 bases and J 3 bases, leaving 5 bases between the germline ends. Germline assignment: CDR1 LGHDT and CDR2 YNNKEL (reference sequence). The CDR3 consists of 14 residues. The CDR3: CASSQEGANEKLFF. In DNA, the CDR3 is TGTGCCAGCAGCCAAGAGGGAGCTAATGAAAAACTGTTTTTT.

V gene TRBV21-1 combines with J gene TRBJ1-2; the listed D gene, TRBD1, was not tested against the DNA. TRBV21-1 has pseudogene status. The CDR3 has 16 residues. CDR3 amino acids: CASSKPRQGENYGYTF. CDR3 sequence (DNA): TGTGCCAGCAGCAAACCCAGGCAGGGGGAAAACTATGGCTACACCTTC.

V gene TRBV5-4 combines with J gene TRBJ2-7; D gene unclear. The CDR3 length is 11 residues. The germline CDR1 and CDR2 sequences are SGHNT and YYREEE (reference sequence). V dropped 5 bases and J dropped 6 bases, with 9 bases sitting between them. For the CDR3, the DNA is TGTGCCAGCAGAGGAGCGAGCGAGCAGTACTTC. Amino acids: CASRGASEQYF.

The chain has TRBV28 and TRBJ2-1; 8 bases map to TRBD2. This CDR3 region has 14 residues. Germline CDR1 MDHEN, CDR2 SYDVKM. V gave up 5 bases and J gave up 7 bases; unmatched junction bases: 7. The CDR3 bases are TGTGCCAGCAGTCCCGGGACTAGAGGGAATGAGCAGTTCTTC. Translating gives CASSPGTRGNEQFF.

The chain has TRBV18 and TRBJ1-5; D is uncertain. Trimming left V 4 bases short and J 6 bases short, with 19 bases between. The CDR3 loop spans 16 amino acids. Germline values: CDR1 KGHSH, CDR2 LQKENI. DNA for the CDR3: TGTGCCAGCTCACTCTCCCGGGAGGCCAAAAGTCAGCCCCAGCATTTT. This gives the protein CASSLSREAKSQPQHF.

The chain employs TRBV5-1 and TRBJ2-3; D is possibly TRBD1 (5 bases). The CDR3 has 14 amino acids. Between the trimmed V and J ends, which lost 1 base and 0 bases, there was a span of 6 bases. Germline CDR1 reads SGHRS; CDR2 reads YFSETQ. The chain's CDR3 is CASSLRGSTDTQYF. The CDR3 nucleotides are TGCGCCAGCAGCTTGAGGGGTAGCACAGATACGCAGTATTTT.

J is TRBJ2-3 and V is TRBV19, with D unclear. The CDR3 extends over 13 amino acids. Trimming took 5 bases from V and 2 from J, leaving 8 bases between them. Looked up from germline, CDR1 is LNHDA and CDR2 is SQIVND (reference sequence). The CDR3 region is CASSGQFTDTQYF. The CDR3 region has the DNA TGTGCCAGTAGTGGGCAGTTCACAGATACGCAGTATTTT.

This chain joins TRBV2 and TRBJ2-5; D is uncertain. V lost 2 bases and J lost 3, with 10 bases in between. The V gene's germline CDR1 is SNHLY and CDR2 FYNNEI. The CDR3 is 14 residues long. CDR3 protein: CASSETYSKETQYF. CDR3 in DNA: TGTGCCAGCAGTGAAACTTACAGCAAAGAGACCCAGTACTTC.

V gene TRBV7-9 combines with J gene TRBJ1-4; D perhaps matches TRBD1 (6 bases). The CDR3 contains 14 residues. Germline V lookup: CDR1 SEHNR, CDR2 FQNEAQ (reference sequence). Trimming removed 5 bases at V and 7 bases at J, with 14 bases between. The CDR3 is CASSRRGAGEKLFF. CDR3 DNA sequence: TGTGCCAGCAGCAGACGGGGGGCCGGTGAAAAACTGTTTTTT.